The rows below give T cell receptor beta chains drawn from one sample of a study of OX40 agonist ivuxolimab in advanced cancers. The method was immunoSEQ multiplex PCR; TCRdb's version includes in-frame clones alone and lacks a portion of them. This sample has about 70,000 clones, with roughly three quarters found just once. Sequencing used CD4+ or CD8+ T cells sorted from blood, obtained in a trial of the OX40 agonist ivuxolimab. The receptors derive from an adult with an advanced solid tumor such as melanoma, head and neck, liver or kidney cancer. The CDR3 runs from the conserved cysteine through the conserved F or W. The D gene is left open where the match is weak. The size field is filled for only some rows; it gives once, few, many or a size class.

CDR3 protein,CDR3 DNA,clone size,J gene,D gene,V gene,CDR3 length
CASSEWSTGLTDTQYF,TGTGCCAGCAGTGAATGGTCAACAGGACTCACAGATACGCAGTATTTT,.,TRBJ2-3,.,TRBV25-1,16
CASSRGGAQPQHF,TGTGCCAGTAGTAGGGGGGGGGCTCAGCCCCAGCATTTT,.,TRBJ1-5,.,TRBV19,13
CASRGLAGANYNEQFF,TGTGCCAGCAGGGGCCTAGCGGGGGCCAACTACAATGAGCAGTTCTTC,.,TRBJ2-1,TRBD2,TRBV7-6,16
CASSIEASSGANVLTF,TGTGCCAGTAGTATTGAAGCGAGCTCTGGGGCCAACGTCCTGACTTTC,.,TRBJ2-6,.,TRBV19,16
CASSGTGDTYEQYF,TGTGCCAGTAGCGGGACAGGGGATACCTACGAGCAGTACTTC,.,TRBJ2-7,TRBD1,TRBV19,14
CASSFVGDEQYF,TGCGCCAGCAGCTTCGTCGGGGACGAGCAGTACTTC,.,TRBJ2-7,.,TRBV5-1,12
CASSLGPAGGNEKLFF,TGTGCCAGCAGCTTGGGCCCGGCAGGGGGGAATGAAAAACTGTTTTTT,few,TRBJ1-4,TRBD1,TRBV5-5,16
CASSYDGVDSPLHF,TGTGCCAGTAGTTATGACGGGGTTGATTCACCCCTCCACTTT,few,TRBJ1-6,.,TRBV19,14
CASKVKGGNSPLHF,TGTGCCAGCAAGGTCAAGGGAGGGAATTCACCCCTCCACTTT,.,TRBJ1-6,.,TRBV6-5,14
CASSESRQGAHNEQFF,TGCGCCAGCAGTGAGTCTAGACAGGGAGCTCACAATGAGCAGTTCTTC,.,TRBJ2-1,TRBD1,TRBV10-2,16
CASSYRQGDQPQHF,TGTGCCAGCAGTTATCGACAGGGTGATCAGCCCCAGCATTTT,.,TRBJ1-5,TRBD1,TRBV6-6,14
CASSTGRGTQYF,TGTGCCAGCAGCACCGGGCGCGGGACCCAGTACTTC,.,TRBJ2-5,.,TRBV27,12
CASSLKKGGETQYF,TGTGCCAGCAGCTTAAAAAAAGGGGGAGAGACCCAGTACTTC,.,TRBJ2-5,.,TRBV5-4,14
CASSPYDGLAGGAGELFF,TGTGCCAGCTCACCATACGATGGACTAGCGGGAGGTGCCGGGGAGCTGTTTTTT,.,TRBJ2-2,TRBD2,TRBV18,18
CASSRDYSYEQYF,TGTGCCAGCAGCCGGGATTACTCCTACGAGCAGTACTTC,.,TRBJ2-7,.,TRBV7-9,13
CASRYPGQGPHNNNEQFF,TGTGCCAGCAGATACCCGGGACAGGGGCCCCACAATAACAATGAGCAGTTCTTC,once,TRBJ2-1,TRBD1,TRBV7-9,18
CASKFAGANVLTF,TGCGCCAGCAAATTTGCTGGGGCCAACGTCCTGACTTTC,.,TRBJ2-6,.,TRBV4-1,13
CASSLGLAGSYEQYF,TGTGCCAGCAGCTTAGGACTAGCGGGCAGCTACGAGCAGTACTTC,.,TRBJ2-7,TRBD2,TRBV11-2,15
CASSFQGTDTQYF,TGTGCCAGCAGCTTCCAGGGCACAGATACGCAGTATTTT,.,TRBJ2-3,.,TRBV5-4,13
CASSEGLNTGELFF,TGTGCCAGCAGTGAAGGGCTCAACACCGGGGAGCTGTTTTTT,.,TRBJ2-2,.,TRBV6-4,14
CSVEVGASNTIYF,TGCAGCGTTGAAGTAGGCGCGTCTAACACCATATATTTT,once,TRBJ1-3,.,TRBV29-1,13
CSVVSGYNPYEQYF,TGCAGCGTTGTGTCAGGGTACAACCCCTACGAGCAGTACTTC,.,TRBJ2-7,.,TRBV29-1,14
CASSLTPVGGGEQYF,TGTGCCAGCAGCTTGACTCCCGTTGGAGGAGGCGAGCAGTACTTC,.,TRBJ2-7,.,TRBV11-2,15
CASSLVWAANQPQHF,TGTGCCAGCAGCTTAGTTTGGGCAGCGAATCAGCCCCAGCATTTT,once,TRBJ1-5,.,TRBV7-8,15